One and the same sample provided the 3 T cell receptor beta chains below, sequenced in a study of identical twins. TCRdb re-called the 5' RACE reads with MiXCR, one entry per CDR3 protein. The table has about 530,000 distinct CDR3 sequences, around 24% seen once. The same data also went into a second study, on yellow fever vaccine responses in identical twins.

The sequenced sample consisted of CD4+ T cells sorted from blood. The source is a woman aged 18-30 years in good health.

This sequence joins TRBV18 and TRBJ2-5; possible D gene TRBD2, 6 bases. Germline-derived CDR1 and CDR2 are KGHSH and LQKENI. This CDR3 is built from 14 residues. Trimming removed 5 bases from V and 2 bases from J, with 12 bases in between. The CDR3 spells CASSARTIQETQYF. Written as DNA, the CDR3 is TGTGCCAGCTCAGCACGGACTATACAAGAGACCCAGTACTTC.

In its sample, this clonotype was seen a few times. The chain uses TRBV2 and TRBJ2-3; D may be TRBD1 or TRBD2 (6 bases each). This CDR3 comprises 15 residues. V lost 6 bases, J lost 4 bases, and 17 bases lay in between. The germline CDR1 and CDR2 sequences are SNHLY and FYNNEI. The CDR3 DNA sequence: TGTGCCAGCAGCGCGCTTTTGGAGGGGGCAGATACGCAGTATTTT. This sequence encodes CASSALLEGADTQYF. The full variable domain, rest sourced from reference TRBV2 and TRBJ2-3, is EPEVTQTPSHQVTQMGQEVILRCVPISNHLYFYWYRQILGQKVEFLVSFYNNEISEKSEIFDDQFSVERPDGSNFTLKIRSTKLEDSAMYFCASSALLEGADTQYFGPGTRLTVL.

The chain has TRBV28 and TRBJ2-1; 8 bases are shared with TRBD2. This CDR3 spans 15 amino acids. Germline CDR1 MDHEN, CDR2 SYDVKM. The trim removed 5 bases at V and 3 bases at J, leaving 6 bases unmatched. For the CDR3, the DNA is TGTGCCAGCAGTCCCGGGGGGGGCTACTACAATGAGCAGTTCTTC. It codes for CASSPGGGYYNEQFF.